The rows below give T cell receptor beta chains drawn from one sample of a study of T cell changes during pregnancy in multiple sclerosis. The table came from immunoSEQ multiplex PCR; TCRdb's copy has only in-frame clones and leaves some out. The data contain approximately 90,000 clones, approximately 92% of them singletons. The specimen was peripheral blood, collected after pregnancy. These receptors all come from a female donor with multiple sclerosis, enrolled in a pregnancy study. CDR3s include the opening cysteine and the closing phenylalanine or tryptophan. A D gene is named only where the DNA matches it firmly. A row's size may be missing; if present it is once, few, many or a size class.

CDR3nt,CDR3aa,v_gene,j_gene,d_gene,abundance
TGCGCCAGCACTGATTTAAGCGGGAGATCACCAGAGACCCAGTACTTC,CASTDLSGRSPETQYF,TRBV5-1,TRBJ2-5,TRBD2,-
TGTGCCAGCACCTCCTGGACAGGGGGCACCGGGGAGCTGTTTTTT,CASTSWTGGTGELFF,TRBV6-1,TRBJ2-2,TRBD1,-
TGTGCCAGCAGCCAGGGCACGGATGGCTACACCTTC,CASSQGTDGYTF,TRBV6-6,TRBJ1-2,-,-
TGTGCCAGCAGTTTACAGGGAAGTGGGCAAGAGACCCAGTACTTC,CASSLQGSGQETQYF,TRBV2,TRBJ2-5,-,-
TGTGCCAGCAGTGCTGGGACAGGGTATGGCTACACCTTC,CASSAGTGYGYTF,TRBV27,TRBJ1-2,TRBD1,-
TGTGCCAGCAGCCCTCATCGACAGGGTGGGACTGAAGCTTTCTTT,CASSPHRQGGTEAFF,TRBV7-9,TRBJ1-1,TRBD1,-
TGTGCCAGCAGCTCCCGGGTCCACCTAATGAACACTGAAGCTTTCTTT,CASSSRVHLMNTEAFF,TRBV7-8,TRBJ1-1,-,-
TGTGCCAGCAGTTACTCTCGAGGCGGGAGTTCCTACGAGCAGTACTTC,CASSYSRGGSSYEQYF,TRBV6-5,TRBJ2-7,TRBD2,-
TGTGCCAGCAGCGCCCTCAGGGATCCCACTGAAGCTTTCTTT,CASSALRDPTEAFF,TRBV6-1,TRBJ1-1,-,-
TGTGCCAGCAACCCTACAGGGGACAGTCATACCGGGGAGCTGTTTTTT,CASNPTGDSHTGELFF,TRBV9,TRBJ2-2,TRBD1,-
TGTGCTAGTGGTTTTGCCGGGACTAGCGGGGGTGGGGAGACCCAGTACTTC,CASGFAGTSGGGETQYF,TRBV12-5,TRBJ2-5,TRBD2,-
TGTGCCAGCAGTTTATACGGGATTGGCACAGATACGCAGTATTTT,CASSLYGIGTDTQYF,TRBV27,TRBJ2-3,-,-
TGCGCCAGCAGCTTGGACAGCTCTAACTATGGCTACACCTTC,CASSLDSSNYGYTF,TRBV5-1,TRBJ1-2,-,-
TGTGCCAGCAGCTTGCAAGGGGACTCAGGCCGGTACGAGCAGTACTTC,CASSLQGDSGRYEQYF,TRBV5-4,TRBJ2-7,-,-
TGTGCCAGCAGCTTACGGGACACCCAAGAGACCCAGTACTTC,CASSLRDTQETQYF,TRBV7-9,TRBJ2-5,-,-
TGTGCCAGCAGCTTAGGGGGAGATAGCGGGGGGGCGGTCAGTCGGTTCTTC,CASSLGGDSGGAVSRFF,TRBV11-2,TRBJ2-1,TRBD2,once
TGTGCCAGCAGTGGGGGGACAGGGGGCTTCAATGAGCAGTTCTTC,CASSGGTGGFNEQFF,TRBV6-1,TRBJ2-1,TRBD1,-
TGTGCCAGCAGACATCGAGGGGGCAATGAGCAGTTCTTC,CASRHRGGNEQFF,TRBV7-2,TRBJ2-1,-,once
TGTGCCAGCAGCTGGGGACTAGCGGAACTCAATGAGCAGTTCTTC,CASSWGLAELNEQFF,TRBV5-6,TRBJ2-1,TRBD2,-
TGCGCCAGCAGCTTCGGCGGGCAAGAGACCCAGTACTTC,CASSFGGQETQYF,TRBV5-1,TRBJ2-5,-,-
TGTGCCAGCAACACTGAGGGGGCGGGGGGGCCCTACGAGCAGTACTTC,CASNTEGAGGPYEQYF,TRBV2,TRBJ2-7,TRBD2,many
TGTGCCAGCAGTTACTCGGACCGACTAGCGTCAGATACGCAGTATTTT,CASSYSDRLASDTQYF,TRBV6-5,TRBJ2-3,TRBD2,-
TGCGCCAGCAGCCCCGACAGCACCGGGGAGCTGTTTTTT,CASSPDSTGELFF,TRBV5-1,TRBJ2-2,-,once
TGCAGCGTTAGGACTAGCGGGGGGACAGATACGCAGTATTTT,CSVRTSGGTDTQYF,TRBV29-1,TRBJ2-3,TRBD2,once
TGTGCCAGCAGTTCTCCCGAGGGCGGCAATCAGCCCCAGCATTTT,CASSSPEGGNQPQHF,TRBV6-6,TRBJ1-5,-,-
TGTGCCAGCAGCTTGGGTTCGGGGAGCTCCTACGAGCAGTACTTC,CASSLGSGSSYEQYF,TRBV7-8,TRBJ2-7,-,-
TGCAGCGTTGGTGGGACAACCTCTGGGGCCAACGTCCTGACTTTC,CSVGGTTSGANVLTF,TRBV29-1,TRBJ2-6,-,-
TGTGCCAGCAGCTCCGGGACAGGGGGCCACTATGGCTACACCTTC,CASSSGTGGHYGYTF,TRBV7-2,TRBJ1-2,TRBD1,-
TGTGCCAGCAGTTTATGGCAAACCGGGACAGGGGAAGGCTACACCTTC,CASSLWQTGTGEGYTF,TRBV27,TRBJ1-2,TRBD1,many
TGTGCCAGCAGTTTCCACAGAGAATTTAACTATGGCTACACCTTC,CASSFHREFNYGYTF,TRBV6-6,TRBJ1-2,-,-
TGTGCCAGTAGTATAGGGCAGGGAGGGTCACCCCTCCACTTT,CASSIGQGGSPLHF,TRBV19,TRBJ1-6,-,-
TGTGCCAGCAGCTTGGCAGGGGTAGGACAGCCCCAGCATTTT,CASSLAGVGQPQHF,TRBV5-8,TRBJ1-5,-,once
TGCGCCAGCAGTACCGGGACAGGGTACGAGCAGTACTTC,CASSTGTGYEQYF,TRBV5-1,TRBJ2-7,TRBD1,-
TGTGCCAGCAGTTACACAGAAACAGGGGTCGACTATGGCTACACCTTC,CASSYTETGVDYGYTF,TRBV6-5,TRBJ1-2,TRBD1,-
TGCGCCAGCAGCCTAGCGGTATCCTACAATGAGCAGTTCTTC,CASSLAVSYNEQFF,TRBV4-1,TRBJ2-1,-,-
TGTGCCAGCAGCTTGGGGGAGGGATTCTATGGCTACACCTTC,CASSLGEGFYGYTF,TRBV5-6,TRBJ1-2,-,-
TGCGCCAGCAGCCCAGGCCCCCCGGCAGGGGGGAACTCCTACGAGCAGTACTTC,CASSPGPPAGGNSYEQYF,TRBV4-3,TRBJ2-7,-,-
TGTGCCAGCAGTCAACAGAGTTCACCCCTCCACTTT,CASSQQSSPLHF,TRBV7-9,TRBJ1-6,-,-
TGTGCCAGCAGCCCGACAGGGGTCATGGGAAACACCATATATTTT,CASSPTGVMGNTIYF,TRBV7-2,TRBJ1-3,TRBD1,-
TGTGCCAGTTGGACGGGACAGGCCCCCTACGAGCAGTACTTC,CASWTGQAPYEQYF,TRBV19,TRBJ2-7,TRBD1,-
TGTGCCAGCAGCCAAGAAAGGACTAGTCCGCATGAGCAGTTCTTC,CASSQERTSPHEQFF,TRBV4-2,TRBJ2-1,TRBD2,-
TGTGCCAGCAGCTTGGAAGGACAGGGTGGCACTGAAGCTTTCTTT,CASSLEGQGGTEAFF,TRBV5-6,TRBJ1-1,TRBD1,-
TGCGCCAGCAGCTTGGATCGGACTGAAGCTTTCTTT,CASSLDRTEAFF,TRBV5-1,TRBJ1-1,-,once
TGTGCCAGCAGTGAATCACAATCACCCCTCCACTTT,CASSESQSPLHF,TRBV2,TRBJ1-6,-,-
TGTGCCAGTAGTATATTCGTAGCGCCCGCCTACAATGAGCAGTTCTTC,CASSIFVAPAYNEQFF,TRBV19,TRBJ2-1,-,-
TGTGCCACAAGACTTCAGACAGGGCCCTACGAGCAGTACTTC,CATRLQTGPYEQYF,TRBV19,TRBJ2-7,TRBD1,-
TGTGCCAGCAGCTTAAGATCAGGGACTAGCGGGGGGACAGATACGCAGTATTTT,CASSLRSGTSGGTDTQYF,TRBV13,TRBJ2-3,TRBD2,-
TGCGCCAGCAGCTTATTCGTTAACTCTGGGGCCAACGTCCTGACTTTC,CASSLFVNSGANVLTF,TRBV5-1,TRBJ2-6,-,-
TGTGCCAGCAGCCCCTCGACAGCCTACAATGAGCAGTTCTTC,CASSPSTAYNEQFF,TRBV7-2,TRBJ2-1,-,-
TGCGCCAGCAGCTTGGGCGCCAAGAACACTGAAGCTTTCTTT,CASSLGAKNTEAFF,TRBV5-1,TRBJ1-1,-,-
TGTGCCAGCAGCTTGGGACTAGCGGGAGTTAAGGATACGCAGTATTTT,CASSLGLAGVKDTQYF,TRBV9,TRBJ2-3,TRBD2,-
TGTGCCAGCAGCCTAACGATAAATGAAAAACTGTTTTTT,CASSLTINEKLFF,TRBV5-6,TRBJ1-4,-,-
TGTGCCAGCCTCCGAGAGGGTAGCGGGTCTACATATTTT,CASLREGSGSTYF,TRBV7-9,TRBJ2-3,TRBD2,-
TGCGCCAGCAGCCATGACGGGAACTACGAGCAGTACTTC,CASSHDGNYEQYF,TRBV5-1,TRBJ2-7,-,-
TGTGCCAGCAGCGTATACCCCCGGGAGACCCAGTACTTC,CASSVYPRETQYF,TRBV9,TRBJ2-5,-,-